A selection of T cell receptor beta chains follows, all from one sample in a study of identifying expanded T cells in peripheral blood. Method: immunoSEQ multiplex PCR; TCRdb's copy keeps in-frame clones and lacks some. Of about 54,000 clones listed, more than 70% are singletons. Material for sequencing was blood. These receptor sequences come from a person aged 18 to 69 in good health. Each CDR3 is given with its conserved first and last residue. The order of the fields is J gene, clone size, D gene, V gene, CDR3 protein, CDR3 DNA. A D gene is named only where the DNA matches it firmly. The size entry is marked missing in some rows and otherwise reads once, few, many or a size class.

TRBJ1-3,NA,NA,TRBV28,CASSLLTDSGNTIYF,TGTGCCAGCAGTTTACTGACGGACTCTGGAAACACCATATATTTT
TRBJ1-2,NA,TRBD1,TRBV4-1,CASSQAERDRPSYGYTF,TGCGCCAGCAGCCAAGCTGAGCGGGACAGGCCATCCTATGGCTACACCTTC
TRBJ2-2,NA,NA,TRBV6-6,CASRTSNTGELFF,TGTGCCAGTCGGACTTCGAACACCGGGGAGCTGTTTTTT
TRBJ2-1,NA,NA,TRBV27,CASSFRQPIYNEQFF,TGTGCCAGCAGTTTTAGACAGCCTATATACAATGAGCAGTTCTTC
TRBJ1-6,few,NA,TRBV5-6,CASSPDINSPLHF,TGTGCCAGCAGCCCTGACATTAATTCACCCCTCCACTTT
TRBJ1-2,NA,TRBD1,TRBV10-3,CAINEWGQGEGYTF,TGTGCCATCAACGAGTGGGGACAGGGAGAAGGCTACACCTTC
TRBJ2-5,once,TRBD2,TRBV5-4,CASSLKAGTSDGTQYF,TGTGCCAGCAGCTTGAAGGCCGGGACTAGCGATGGGACCCAGTACTTC
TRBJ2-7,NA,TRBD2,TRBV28,CASSFGTSGVFSYEQYF,TGTGCCAGCAGTTTTGGGACTAGCGGAGTCTTCTCCTACGAGCAGTACTTC
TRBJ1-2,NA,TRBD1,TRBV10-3,CASTGGDSNYGYTF,TGTGCCAGTACAGGGGGGGATTCTAACTATGGCTACACCTTC
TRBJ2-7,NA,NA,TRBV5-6,CASSSRPWGYEQYF,TGTGCCAGCAGCTCCCGACCGTGGGGATACGAGCAGTACTTC
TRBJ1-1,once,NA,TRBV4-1,CASSQVAGSTEAFF,TGCGCCAGCAGCCAAGTAGCCGGGAGCACTGAAGCTTTCTTT
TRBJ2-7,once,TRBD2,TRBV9,CASSVGTSGRTEQYF,TGTGCCAGCAGCGTGGGGACTAGCGGGAGGACCGAGCAGTACTTC
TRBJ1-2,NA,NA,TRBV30,CAWSFGQIFYGYTF,TGTGCCTGGAGTTTCGGACAGATCTTCTATGGCTACACCTTC
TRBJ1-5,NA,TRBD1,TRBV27,CASGSGTGSNQPQHF,TGTGCCAGCGGATCCGGGACAGGTAGCAATCAGCCCCAGCATTTT
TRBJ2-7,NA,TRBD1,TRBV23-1,CASSYHRGNPYEQYF,TGCGCCAGCAGTTATCACAGGGGGAACCCCTACGAGCAGTACTTC
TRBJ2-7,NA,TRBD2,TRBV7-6,CASSLAGDEQYF,TGTGCCAGCAGCCTCGCGGGGGACGAGCAGTACTTC
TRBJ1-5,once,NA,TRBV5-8,CASTSPAGSGNQPQHF,TGTGCCAGCACCTCCCCTGCGGGTAGCGGCAATCAGCCCCAGCATTTT
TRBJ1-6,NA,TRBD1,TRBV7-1,CASSPDRGLGANSPLHF,TGTGCCAGCAGCCCAGACAGGGGATTAGGGGCCAATTCACCCCTCCACTTT